Shown below are 11 T cell receptor beta chains from a single sample sequenced in a study of cytomegalovirus exposure and HLA in healthy donors. Primers: 60 Vbeta forward and 13 Jbeta reverse. The protocol was immunoSEQ multiplex PCR, while the TCRdb copy is restricted to in-frame clones and leaves out a portion. The top ten hold approximately 2% of the sample, which has roughly 110,000 clones, roughly four fifths seen once. The sequenced material came from PBMCs. Receptors originate from a man aged 18 to 29 in good health and CMV-seronegative.

The chain is built from TRBV19 and TRBJ2-7; no firm D call. This CDR3 is 13 amino acids long. The germline gives CDR1 LNHDA, CDR2 SQIVND (reference sequence). The ends were cut back, 8 bases at V and 0 bases at J, with 11 bases in the middle. The CDR3 nucleotides read TGTGCCAGTTCGGGTCCCCTCTCCTACGAGCAGTACTTC. Its protein is CASSGPLSYEQYF.

This clone was observed a single time. The V gene is TRBV9, the J gene TRBJ2-5; D might be TRBD2 (5 bases). V was trimmed by 3 bases and J by 5 bases, leaving 14 bases between them. Germline V gene sequence: CDR1 SGDLS, CDR2 YYNGEE. CDR3 length equals 14 residues. The CDR3 DNA sequence: TGTGCCAGCAGCGGGTCGGGGTTATCGGAGACCCAGTACTTC. Protein: CASSGSGLSETQYF. Based on the CDR3 plus reference TRBV9 and TRBJ2-5, the full variable domain is DSGVTQTPKHLITATGQRVTLRCSPRSGDLSVYWYQQSLDQGLQFLIQYYNGEERAKGNILERFSAQQFPDLHSELNLSSLELGDSALYFCASSGSGLSETQYFGPGTRLLVL.

This chain joins TRBV19 and TRBJ1-2; D unresolved. Trimming pared 8 bases from V and 8 bases from J, leaving 12 bases between. Looked up from germline, CDR1 is LNHDA and CDR2 is SQIVND (reference sequence). This CDR3 comprises 11 residues. In DNA form, the CDR3 reads TGTGCCAGTTGGGCTTCCCGCGGCTACACCTTC. It encodes CASWASRGYTF. The variable domain in full, completed from reference TRBV19 and TRBJ1-2, reads DGGITQSPKYLFRKEGQNVTLSCEQNLNHDAMYWYRQDPGQGLRLIYYSQIVNDFQKGDIAEGYSVSREKKESFPLTVTSAQKNPTAFYLCASWASRGYTFGSGTRLTVV.

This clone was found a few times. The chain couples TRBV19 to TRBJ1-4; maybe TRBD1 (5 bases). This CDR3 has 13 amino acids. Trimming took 1 base from V and 8 from J, leaving 8 bases between them. The V gene's germline CDR1 is LNHDA and CDR2 SQIVND (reference sequence). CDR3 nucleotides: TGTGCCAGTAGTATAGCGACAGCAGAAAAACTGTTTTTT. Translating gives CASSIATAEKLFF.

This sequence joins TRBV28 and TRBJ1-3, with D uncertain. Looked up from germline, CDR1 is MDHEN and CDR2 is SYDVKM. This CDR3 has 16 residues. Trimming shortened V by 1 base and J by 2 bases, and 12 bases separated the two germline ends. The CDR3 coding sequence is TGTGCCAGCAGTTTATTATCGGGGATCACTGGAAACACCATATATTTT. Translating it yields CASSLLSGITGNTIYF. The full variable domain, completed using reference TRBV28 and TRBJ1-3, is DVKVTQSSRYLVKRTGEKVFLECVQDMDHENMFWYRQDPGLGLRLIYFSYDVKMKEKGDIPEGYSVSREKKERFSLILESASTNQTSMYLCASSLLSGITGNTIYFGEGSWLTVV.

V usage is TRBV15 and J usage is TRBJ2-3; the D gene is possibly TRBD2 (7 bases). CDR1 and CDR2 from the germline V gene are LNHNV and YYDKDF (reference sequence). The CDR3 covers 16 residues. Trimming removed 6 bases from V and 1 base from J, with 17 bases in between. The CDR3 sequence: CATSGGGRGRTDTQYF. CDR3 nucleotides: TGTGCCACCAGTGGAGGGGGGCGGGGGCGCACAGATACGCAGTATTTT.

This clone was detected a few times. This chain connects TRBV18 to TRBJ1-1, with D tentatively TRBD1 (5 bases). V lost 3 bases and J lost 11, with 13 bases in between. The CDR3 is 12 residues long. Germline V CDR1 and CDR2: KGHSH, LQKENI. The CDR3 here is CASSPPQGEAFF. Here the CDR3 DNA reads TGTGCCAGCTCACCCCCCCAGGGCGAGGCTTTCTTT.

This clone was observed a few times. The chain employs TRBV7-6 and TRBJ1-4; D perhaps matches TRBD1 (5 bases). Trimming left V 5 bases short and J 7 bases short, with 14 bases between. There are 14 residues in the CDR3. From germline, CDR1 is SGHVS and CDR2 FNYEAQ. The CDR3 loop is CASSQTGGSEKLFF. The CDR3 nucleotides read TGTGCCAGCAGCCAGACGGGGGGAAGTGAAAAACTGTTTTTT.

The V and J genes are TRBV9 and TRBJ2-6; a weak D match, TRBD1 (5 bases). The germline gives CDR1 SGDLS, CDR2 YYNGEE. The CDR3 loop spans 19 amino acids. Trimming took off 4 bases at V and 0 bases at J, with 20 bases between the two ends. The chain's CDR3 is CASSPQVAVRLSGANVLTF. The DNA of the CDR3 is TGTGCCAGCAGCCCACAGGTGGCAGTGAGGCTCTCTGGGGCCAACGTCCTGACTTTC.

This clone has more than one count but fewer than ten. This sequence joins TRBV7-2 and TRBJ2-7; D may be TRBD2 (5 bases). Deletions cut 5 bases from V and 4 bases from J, with 15 bases between. CDR1 is SGHTA, CDR2 FQGNSA, per germline. The CDR3 spans 14 residues. For the CDR3, the DNA is TGTGCCAGCAGCCTGGAGGACCTGGGATACGAGCAGTACTTC. Its translation: CASSLEDLGYEQYF.

The chain's CDR3 is CASSLALLAGGGETQYF. CDR3 in DNA: TGTGCCAGCAGCTTAGCTCTACTAGCGGGGGGGGGAGAGACCCAGTACTTC. This chain uses TRBV7-2 with TRBJ2-5, with 13 positions matching TRBD2. Trimming at V came to 0 bases and at J to 4 bases, leaving 5 bases not matched to a gene. The CDR3 is 17 residues long. The germline gives CDR1 SGHTA, CDR2 FQGNSA. Based on the CDR3 plus reference TRBV7-2 and TRBJ2-5, the full variable domain is GAGVSQSPSNKVTEKGKDVELRCDPISGHTALYWYRQSLGQGLEFLIYFQGNSAPDKSGLPSDRFSAERTGGSVSTLTIQRTQQEDSAVYLCASSLALLAGGGETQYFGPGTRLLVL.